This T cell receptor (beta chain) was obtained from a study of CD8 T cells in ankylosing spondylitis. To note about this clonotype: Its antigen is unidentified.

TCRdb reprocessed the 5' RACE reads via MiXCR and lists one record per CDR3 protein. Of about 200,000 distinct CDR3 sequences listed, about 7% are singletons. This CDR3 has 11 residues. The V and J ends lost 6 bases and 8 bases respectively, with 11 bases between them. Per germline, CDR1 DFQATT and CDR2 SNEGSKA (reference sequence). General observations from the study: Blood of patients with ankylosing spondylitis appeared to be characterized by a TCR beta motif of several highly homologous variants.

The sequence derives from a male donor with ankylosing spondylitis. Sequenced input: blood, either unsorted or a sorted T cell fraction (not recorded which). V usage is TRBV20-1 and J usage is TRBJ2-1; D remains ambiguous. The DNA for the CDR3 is TGCAGTGCCCCAAGAGTGTATGAGCAGTTCTTC. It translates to CSAPRVYEQFF.